Listed here is a single T cell receptor (beta chain). Its antigen is as yet unknown. The sample originates from a study of CD8+ T cells in alopecia areata. Study-level points and caveats: Administration of tofacitinib significantly diminished scalp clonality and expanded CD8+ clones within the top 100. Many expanded lesional clones stayed in scalp and blood while on tofacitinib. Relative to mice, TCR sharing across patients was less clear, a difference possibly HLA-related.

Extraction and reverse transcription of RNA yielded cDNA as the sequencing template. Method: immunoSEQ multiplex PCR; TCRdb's copy keeps in-frame clones and lacks some. Of some 150,000 clones in the sample, about four fifths were seen once. Stated treatment: oral pan-JAK inhibitor, 5-10 mg twice daily. Individuals with alopecia areata gave both lesional scalp punch biopsies and peripheral blood for collection. This CDR3 contains 14 residues. The germline gives CDR1 MNHEY, CDR2 SMNVEV (reference sequence). Trimming took 3 bases from V and 0 from J, leaving 6 bases between them. The sequence was obtained from a human donor with alopecia areata. Sequencing was performed on CD8+ T cells sorted from blood, taken at week 4, from a patient treated with tofacitinib. V is TRBV27 and J is TRBJ2-1; D call uncertain. CDR3 sequence (DNA): TGTGCCAGCAGTTTCTACCGCTCCTACAATGAGCAGTTCTTC. Its translation: CASSFYRSYNEQFF.